A single sample is the source of the 10 T cell receptor beta chains below, sequenced in a study of blood T cell repertoires in COVID-19. Generated by immunoSEQ multiplex PCR, the TCRdb table keeps only in-frame clones and is missing some. The sample shows some 200,000 clones, roughly 94% of them seen only once. The sample comprised peripheral blood. These receptors all come from a man younger than 45 with COVID-19, enrolled during active disease.

The chain employs TRBV9 and TRBJ1-3, with 9 bases aligning to TRBD1. Trimming took 4 bases from V and 3 from J; bases not matched to a gene: 8. The CDR3 consists of 16 residues. Per germline, CDR1 SGDLS and CDR2 YYNGEE. CDR3 nucleotide sequence: TGTGCCAGCAGCTTCACTACAGGGGGCGGTGGAAACACCATATATTTT. Translating gives CASSFTTGGGGNTIYF.

The gene calls are TRBV6-5 and TRBJ1-1, with D perhaps matching TRBD1 (5 bases). The germline V gene has CDR1 MNHEY and CDR2 SVGAGI. The V end lost 6 bases, the J end lost 1 base, and 9 bases lay between the germline ends. This CDR3 is built from 13 residues. CDR3 nucleotide sequence: TGTGCCAGCAGCCTGACAGAGAACACTGAAGCTTTCTTT. Its translation is CASSLTENTEAFF.

The rearrangement links TRBV4-1 to TRBJ2-1; TRBD2 is a possible D gene (5 bases). CDR1 and CDR2 from the germline V gene are MGHRA and YSYEKL. There are 17 residues in the CDR3. V lost 0 bases and J lost 2, with 14 bases in between. The CDR3 region has the DNA TGCGCCAGCAGCCAAGATACGGTACTAGGAACCTACAATGAGCAGTTCTTC. It yields the protein CASSQDTVLGTYNEQFF.

J is TRBJ1-1 and V is TRBV3-1 (or the pseudogene TRBV3-2), with 7 bases identical to TRBD1. J gave up 6 bases and V 2 bases, and 6 bases lay outside the gene matches. The CDR3 consists of 14 residues. Germline CDR1 and CDR2: LGHDT and YNNKEL (reference sequence). CDR3 sequence reads: CASSQNRQGPEAFF. Written as DNA, the CDR3 is TGTGCCAGCAGCCAAAATCGACAGGGACCTGAAGCTTTCTTT.

CDR3 region: CASSIDSWGHQPQHF. For the CDR3, the DNA is TGTGCCAGTAGTATTGATAGTTGGGGCCATCAGCCCCAGCATTTT. The chain joins TRBV19 to TRBJ1-5; a weak D match, TRBD1 (5 bases). Germline CDR1 reads LNHDA; CDR2 reads SQIVND (reference sequence). The V and J ends lost 3 bases and 5 bases respectively, with 14 bases between them. The CDR3 has 15 amino acids.

V gene TRBV6-5 combines with J gene TRBJ1-5, with D maybe TRBD1 (6 bases). The V end lost 8 bases, the J end lost 4 bases, and 12 bases lay between the germline ends. The germline gives CDR1 MNHEY, CDR2 SVGAGI. The CDR3 consists of 13 residues. CDR3 sequence (DNA): TGTGCCAGCCGAAGACAGGAGAATCAGCCCCAGCATTTT. Amino acid sequence: CASRRQENQPQHF.

This chain joins TRBV19 and TRBJ1-3, with D unresolved. V was clipped by 4 bases and J by 0 bases, with 13 bases between them. There are 16 residues in the CDR3. Germline assignment: CDR1 LNHDA and CDR2 SQIVND (reference sequence). CDR3: CASSTRAATSGNTIYF. In nucleotides, the CDR3 is TGTGCCAGTAGTACCCGAGCGGCAACCTCTGGAAACACCATATATTTT.

The rearrangement joins TRBV7-9 to TRBJ2-3; 8 nucleotides line up with TRBD1. CDR1 is SEHNR, CDR2 FQNEAQ, per germline (reference sequence). The CDR3 extends over 15 amino acids. V lost 5 bases to trimming and J lost 4 bases; unmatched junction nucleotides: 8. DNA for the CDR3: TGTGCCAGCAGCAGGACAGGGTCTCGGGCAGATACGCAGTATTTT. It specifies CASSRTGSRADTQYF.

V is TRBV5-1 and J is TRBJ2-3; 7 nucleotides match TRBD1. V gave up 0 bases and J gave up 3 bases; unmatched junction bases: 4. Germline loops: CDR1 SGHRS, CDR2 YFSETQ. This CDR3 region has 15 residues. CDR3 region: CASSLAGGETDTQYF. DNA of the CDR3: TGCGCCAGCAGCTTGGCAGGGGGAGAAACAGATACGCAGTATTTT.

The V and J genes are TRBV5-5 and TRBJ1-1; TRBD1 matches 8 bases. Germline V gives CDR1 SGHKS, CDR2 YYEKEE (reference sequence). J was trimmed by 4 bases and V by 5 bases; bases with no gene match: 4. This CDR3 has 13 amino acids. CDR3 residues: CASRNTGGTEAFF. The CDR3 DNA reads TGTGCCAGCAGAAACACAGGGGGCACTGAAGCTTTCTTT.